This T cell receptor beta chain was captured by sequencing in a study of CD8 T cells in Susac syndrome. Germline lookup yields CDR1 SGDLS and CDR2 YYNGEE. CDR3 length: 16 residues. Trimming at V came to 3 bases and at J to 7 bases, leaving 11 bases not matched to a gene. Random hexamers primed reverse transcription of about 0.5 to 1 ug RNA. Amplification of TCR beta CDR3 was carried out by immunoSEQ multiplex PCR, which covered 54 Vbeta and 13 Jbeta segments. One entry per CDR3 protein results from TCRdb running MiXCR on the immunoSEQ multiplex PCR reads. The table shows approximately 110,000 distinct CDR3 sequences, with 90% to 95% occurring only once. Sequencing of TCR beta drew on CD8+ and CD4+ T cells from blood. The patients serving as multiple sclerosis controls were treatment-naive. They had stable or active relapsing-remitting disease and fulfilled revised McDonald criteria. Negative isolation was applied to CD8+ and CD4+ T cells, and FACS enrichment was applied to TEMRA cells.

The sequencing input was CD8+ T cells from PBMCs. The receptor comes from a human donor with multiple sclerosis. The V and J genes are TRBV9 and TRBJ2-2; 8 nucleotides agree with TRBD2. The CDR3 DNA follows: TGTGCCAGCAGCGGACGGGAGCGGGAGCGTGTCGGGGAGCTGTTTTTT. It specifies CASSGRERERVGELFF.